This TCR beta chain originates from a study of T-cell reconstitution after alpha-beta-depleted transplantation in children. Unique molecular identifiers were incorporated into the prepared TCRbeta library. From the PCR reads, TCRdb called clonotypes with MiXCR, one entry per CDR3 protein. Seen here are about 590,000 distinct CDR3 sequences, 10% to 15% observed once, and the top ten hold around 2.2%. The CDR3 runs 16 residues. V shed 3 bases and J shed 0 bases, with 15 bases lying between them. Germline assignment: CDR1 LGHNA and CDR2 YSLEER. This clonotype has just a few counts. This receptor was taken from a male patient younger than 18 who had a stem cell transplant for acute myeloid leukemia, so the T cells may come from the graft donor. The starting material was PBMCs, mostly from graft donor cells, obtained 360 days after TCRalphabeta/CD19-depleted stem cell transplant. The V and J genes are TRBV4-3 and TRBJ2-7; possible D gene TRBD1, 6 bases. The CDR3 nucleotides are TGCGCCAGCAGCCACCGAGGTGGACAGCGCTCCTACGAGCAGTACTTC. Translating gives CASSHRGGQRSYEQYF.